This TCR beta chain derives from a study of tissue T cells after allogeneic stem cell transplantation. Regarding the study as a whole: The study did not identify alloreactive or antigen-specific tissue TCRs, and some clones might be persisting host cells.

Assay used: immunoSEQ multiplex PCR; TCRdb lists only in-frame clones, some missing. The sample records some 48,000 clones, roughly four fifths being singletons. The germline CDR1 and CDR2 sequences are SGHND and FRSKSL. There are 15 residues in the CDR3. With 3 bases removed from V and 4 bases from J, the gap between germline ends came to 12 bases. Remarks on this clone: Its antigen is unknown. The genes are named according to mouse. The CDR3 goes on 1 residue after the read ends, and that part is filled in from the germline J gene.

This clonotype was sampled from a pool of C57BL/6 mice in good health. This chain joins TRBV15 and TRBJ2-2; tentatively, D is TRBD2 (7 bases). Sequencing was carried out using sorted cells pooled from one or two spleens. Incomplete CDR3 DNA: TGTGCCAGCAGTTTTTGGGGGGCAGGCACCGGGCAGCTCTAC. Its translation: CASSFWGAGTGQLY. From start to end, the CDR3 is CASSFWGAGTGQLYF. Full variable domain (remainder filled in from reference TRBV15 and TRBJ2-2): DAGVTQTPRHEVAEKGQTIILKCEPVSGHNDLFWYRQTKIQGLELLSYFRSKSLMEDGGAFKDRFKAEMLNSSFSTLKIQPTEPKDSAVYLCASSFWGAGTGQLYFGEGSKLTVL.